This record looks at one TCR beta chain sequence and its context. Between the trimmed V and J ends, which lost 2 bases and 6 bases, there was a span of 10 bases. CDR3 length equals 13 residues. CDR1 is KGHSH, CDR2 LQKENI, per germline. The PCR used 60 Vbeta and 13 Jbeta primers. The data were produced by immunoSEQ multiplex PCR, yet TCRdb's version contains in-frame clones alone and is incomplete. The sample consists of over 100,000 clones, about four fifths of them appearing once. This record belongs to a study of cytomegalovirus exposure and HLA in healthy donors. The chain recombines TRBV18 with TRBJ1-1; D remains unclear. Input material: PBMCs. The origin of this receptor is a man aged 25 to 40 in good health and CMV-seropositive. The CDR3 DNA follows: TGTGCCAGCTCACCAACAGTAGTACCTGAAGCTTTCTTT. This gives the protein CASSPTVVPEAFF.